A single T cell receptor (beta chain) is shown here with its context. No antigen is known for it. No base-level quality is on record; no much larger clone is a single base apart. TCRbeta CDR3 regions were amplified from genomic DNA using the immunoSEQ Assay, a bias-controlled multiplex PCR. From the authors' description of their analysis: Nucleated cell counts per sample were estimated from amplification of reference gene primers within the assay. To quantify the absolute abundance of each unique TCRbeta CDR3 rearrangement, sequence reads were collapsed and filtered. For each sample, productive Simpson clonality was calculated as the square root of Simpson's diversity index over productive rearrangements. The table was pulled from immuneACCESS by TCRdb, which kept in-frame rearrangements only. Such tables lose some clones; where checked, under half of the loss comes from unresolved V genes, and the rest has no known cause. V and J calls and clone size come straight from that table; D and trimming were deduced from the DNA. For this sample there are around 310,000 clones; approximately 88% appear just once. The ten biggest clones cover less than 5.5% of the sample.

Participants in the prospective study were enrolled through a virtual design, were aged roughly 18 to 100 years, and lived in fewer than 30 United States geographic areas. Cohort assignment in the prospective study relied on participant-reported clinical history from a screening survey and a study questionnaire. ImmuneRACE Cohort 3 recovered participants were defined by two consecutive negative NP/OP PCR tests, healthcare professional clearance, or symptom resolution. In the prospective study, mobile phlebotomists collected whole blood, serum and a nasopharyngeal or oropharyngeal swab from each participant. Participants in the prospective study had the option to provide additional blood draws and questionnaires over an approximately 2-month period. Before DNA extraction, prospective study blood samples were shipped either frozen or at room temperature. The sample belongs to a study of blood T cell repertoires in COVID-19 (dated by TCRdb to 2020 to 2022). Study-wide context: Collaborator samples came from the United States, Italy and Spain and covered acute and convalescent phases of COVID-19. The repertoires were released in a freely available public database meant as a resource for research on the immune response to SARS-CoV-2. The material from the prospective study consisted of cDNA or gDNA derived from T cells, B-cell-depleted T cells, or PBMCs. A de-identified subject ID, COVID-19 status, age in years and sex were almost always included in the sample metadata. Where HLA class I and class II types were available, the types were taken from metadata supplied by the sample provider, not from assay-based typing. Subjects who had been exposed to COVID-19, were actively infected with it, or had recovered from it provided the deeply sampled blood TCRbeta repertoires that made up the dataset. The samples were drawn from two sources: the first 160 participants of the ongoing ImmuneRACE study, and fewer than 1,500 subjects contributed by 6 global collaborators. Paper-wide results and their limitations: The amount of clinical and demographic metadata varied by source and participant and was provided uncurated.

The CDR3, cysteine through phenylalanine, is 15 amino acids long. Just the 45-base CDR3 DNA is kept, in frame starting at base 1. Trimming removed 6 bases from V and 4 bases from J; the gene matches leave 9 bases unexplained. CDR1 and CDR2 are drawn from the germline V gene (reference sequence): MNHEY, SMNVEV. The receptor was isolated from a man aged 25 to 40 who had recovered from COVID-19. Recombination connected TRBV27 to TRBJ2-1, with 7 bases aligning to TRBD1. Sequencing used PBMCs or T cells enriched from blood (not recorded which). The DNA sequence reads TGTGCCAGCAGCATGGAAGGGACAGTGTACAATGAGCAGTTCTTC. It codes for CASSMEGTVYNEQFF.